One T cell receptor beta chain is described in this entry. It lacks a known antigen. Base-call qualities are not available, and no considerably larger clone is one nucleotide away. CDR1 and CDR2, per the germline V gene, are LGHNA and YSLEER. From cysteine to phenylalanine, the CDR3 is 17 amino acids long. The sequence is cut down to CDR3 DNA, 51 bases in frame from base 1. Trimmed from V: 1 base; trimmed from J: 4 bases; junction bases lacking a gene match: 10. This sample is part of a study of T cell repertoires in cytomegalovirus infection (dated by TCRdb to the late 2010s). With regard to the full study: The HLA type of each donor mattered for the analysis, because public TCR beta signatures pointed to carriage of CMV infection along with the matching HLA type.

Sequencing was performed on an Illumina HiSeq 1500. TCRdb trimmed public reads at Q25 via fastp, called clones via MiXCR and kept in-frame beta chains. CDR3 protein duplicates are merged, each entry listing the most common genes and DNA. The sample profile shows some 200,000 distinct CDR3 sequences; 9.5% of them were found once. Of the sample, roughly 5.1% is held by the ten largest clones. Study-level results and caveats: The ex vivo response was dominated by HLA-C-restricted CMV-specific TCR beta clonotypes, which also provided the single most frequent clonotype in two of eight donors. In both this cohort and an independent cohort of several hundred donors, the cumulative frequency of public TCR beta family members distinguished carriers of CMV infection plus the relevant HLA type.

The rearrangement joined TRBV4-3 to TRBJ2-1, and TRBD2 matches 7 of the central bases. Specimen: PBMCs. This clonotype was sampled from a human donor in good health (CMV status not recorded). Some clones in this sample may be carry-over from other donors' samples. The CDR3 region: CASSQVFSSGPYNEQFF. Here is the DNA: TGCGCCAGCAGCCAAGTGTTCAGTAGCGGGCCTTACAATGAGCAGTTCTTC.